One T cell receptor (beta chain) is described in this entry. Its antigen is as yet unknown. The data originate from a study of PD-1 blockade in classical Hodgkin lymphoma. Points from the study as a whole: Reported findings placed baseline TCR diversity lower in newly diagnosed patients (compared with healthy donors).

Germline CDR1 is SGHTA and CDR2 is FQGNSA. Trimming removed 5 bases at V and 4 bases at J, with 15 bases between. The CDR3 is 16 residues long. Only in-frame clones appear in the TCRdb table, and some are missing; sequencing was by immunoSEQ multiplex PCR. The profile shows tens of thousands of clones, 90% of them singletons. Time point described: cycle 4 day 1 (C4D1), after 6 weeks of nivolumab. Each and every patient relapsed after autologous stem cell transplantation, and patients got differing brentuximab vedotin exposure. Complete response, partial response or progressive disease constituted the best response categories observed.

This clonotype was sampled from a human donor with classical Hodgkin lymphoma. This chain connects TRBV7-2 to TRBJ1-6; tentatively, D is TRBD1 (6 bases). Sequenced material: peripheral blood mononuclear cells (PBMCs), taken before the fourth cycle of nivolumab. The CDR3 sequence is CASSARGLPYNSPLHF. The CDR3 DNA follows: TGTGCCAGCAGCGCCCGGGGGCTCCCTTATAATTCACCCCTCCACTTT.